Reported below is one T cell receptor (beta chain). This entry is derived from a study of control samples from healthy donors and cancer patients. The CDR3 length is 14 residues. CDR1 and CDR2 (germline): SNHLY, FYNNEI. The V gene lost 6 bases and the J gene lost 8 bases, with 18 bases spanning the gap. Sequencing used immunoSEQ multiplex PCR; TCRdb keeps in-frame clones, though not all of them. The sample carries about 120,000 clones, about 87% recorded once. This sequence was found in a man between 40 and 49 years old in good health. The chain has TRBV2 and TRBJ2-3; D perhaps matches TRBD1 (5 bases). The sample taken for sequencing was blood. The CDR3 loop is CASSVETAPGTQYF. The CDR3 bases are TGTGCCAGCAGCGTAGAGACAGCTCCGGGTACGCAGTATTTT.